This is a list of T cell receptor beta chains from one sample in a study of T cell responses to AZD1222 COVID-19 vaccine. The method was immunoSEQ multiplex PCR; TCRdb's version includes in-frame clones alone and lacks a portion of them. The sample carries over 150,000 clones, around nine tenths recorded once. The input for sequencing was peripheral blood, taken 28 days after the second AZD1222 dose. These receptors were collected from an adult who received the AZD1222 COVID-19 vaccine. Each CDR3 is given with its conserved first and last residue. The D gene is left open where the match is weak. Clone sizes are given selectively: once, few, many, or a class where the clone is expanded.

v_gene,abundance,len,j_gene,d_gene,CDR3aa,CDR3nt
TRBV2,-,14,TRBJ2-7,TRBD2,CASTGSGLIYEQYF,TGTGCCAGCACTGGGTCGGGACTAATTTACGAGCAGTACTTC
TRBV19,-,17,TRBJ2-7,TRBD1,CASSIEAGGMFTYEQYF,TGTGCCAGTAGTATAGAGGCAGGGGGCATGTTCACCTACGAGCAGTACTTC
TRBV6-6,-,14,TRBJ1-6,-,CASSYGAAWSPLHF,TGTGCCAGCAGTTACGGTGCGGCCTGGTCACCCCTCCACTTT
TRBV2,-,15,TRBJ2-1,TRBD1,CASKRTGSTYNEQFF,TGTGCCAGCAAACGGACAGGGTCAACCTACAATGAGCAGTTCTTC
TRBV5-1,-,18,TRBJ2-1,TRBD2,CASSLAEGTSGGYNEQFF,TGCGCCAGCAGCTTGGCCGAGGGAACTAGCGGGGGGTACAATGAGCAGTTCTTC
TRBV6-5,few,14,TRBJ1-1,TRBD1,CASRLGGASTEAFF,TGTGCCAGCAGGCTAGGGGGCGCGAGCACTGAAGCTTTCTTT
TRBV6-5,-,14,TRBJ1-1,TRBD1,CATRLRQGNTEAFF,TGTGCCACCCGACTCCGACAGGGGAACACTGAAGCTTTCTTT
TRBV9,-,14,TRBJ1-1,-,CASSVLGAHTEAFF,TGTGCCAGCAGCGTACTGGGGGCCCACACTGAAGCTTTCTTT
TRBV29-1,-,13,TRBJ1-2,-,CSITKFENGGYTF,TGCAGCATTACCAAGTTTGAGAACGGTGGCTACACCTTC
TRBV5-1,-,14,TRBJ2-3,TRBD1,CASSLQGAEDTQYF,TGCGCCAGCAGCTTGCAGGGGGCAGAAGATACGCAGTATTTT
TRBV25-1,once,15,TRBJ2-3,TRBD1,CASSDRQGATDTQYF,TGTGCCAGCAGTGACAGGCAGGGGGCGACAGATACGCAGTATTTT
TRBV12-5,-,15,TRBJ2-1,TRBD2,CASGLGLAGGNEQFF,TGTGCTAGTGGCCTAGGACTAGCGGGGGGGAATGAGCAGTTCTTC
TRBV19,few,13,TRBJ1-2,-,CASSLQGTYGYTF,TGTGCCAGTAGTTTGCAGGGTACCTATGGCTACACCTTC
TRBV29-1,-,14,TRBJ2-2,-,CSVGQRSNTGELFF,TGCAGCGTCGGTCAGCGGTCCAACACCGGGGAGCTGTTTTTT
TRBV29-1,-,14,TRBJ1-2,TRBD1,CSVAPQGLNYGYTF,TGCAGCGTTGCACCACAGGGGCTGAACTATGGCTACACCTTC
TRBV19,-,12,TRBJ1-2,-,CASSNTAYGYTF,TGTGCCAGTAGCAACACTGCCTATGGCTACACCTTC
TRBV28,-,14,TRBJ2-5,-,CASRGARTSPTQYF,TGTGCCAGCAGGGGAGCGCGGACCTCACCGACCCAGTACTTC
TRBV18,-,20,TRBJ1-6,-,CASSPFLTHRSASYNSPLHF,TGTGCCAGCTCACCATTTTTAACCCACAGATCCGCTTCCTATAATTCACCCCTCCACTTT
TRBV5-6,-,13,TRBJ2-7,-,CASSFIGEDEQYF,TGTGCCAGCAGCTTCATAGGGGAGGACGAGCAGTACTTC
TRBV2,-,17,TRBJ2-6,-,CASSLGGLRSGANVLTF,TGTGCCAGCAGTCTGGGGGGGCTTCGATCTGGGGCCAACGTCCTGACTTTC
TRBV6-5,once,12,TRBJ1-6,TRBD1,CASRDRDSPLHF,TGTGCCAGCAGGGACAGGGATTCACCCCTCCACTTT
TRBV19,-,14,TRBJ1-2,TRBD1,CASSIGQGNYGYTF,TGTGCCAGTAGTATCGGACAGGGGAACTATGGCTACACCTTC
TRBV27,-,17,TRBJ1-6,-,CASSLAGLNSYNSPLHF,TGTGCCAGCAGTTTGGCGGGCCTGAACTCCTATAATTCACCCCTCCACTTT
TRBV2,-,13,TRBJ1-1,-,CASRLDSPAEAFF,TGTGCCAGCAGGCTAGACAGTCCAGCTGAAGCTTTCTTT
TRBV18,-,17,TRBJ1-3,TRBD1,CASSRTGTGSSGNTIYF,TGTGCCAGCTCCCGCACCGGGACAGGAAGCTCTGGAAACACCATATATTTT
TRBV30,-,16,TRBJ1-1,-,CAWSVLNRVLSTEAFF,TGTGCCTGGAGTGTACTGAACAGGGTTTTGTCAACTGAAGCTTTCTTT
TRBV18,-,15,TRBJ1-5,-,CASSPGDTFNQPQHF,TGTGCCAGCTCACCAGGGGACACTTTCAATCAGCCCCAGCATTTT
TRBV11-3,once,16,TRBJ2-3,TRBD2,CASSSTSGGLQDTQYF,TGTGCCAGCAGCTCGACTAGCGGGGGGCTCCAAGATACGCAGTATTTT
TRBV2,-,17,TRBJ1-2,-,CASSEDLPAEVPYGYTF,TGTGCCAGCAGTGAAGACCTCCCGGCAGAAGTACCCTATGGCTACACCTTC
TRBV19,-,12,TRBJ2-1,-,CASSWFGDEQFF,TGTGCCAGTAGTTGGTTTGGCGATGAGCAGTTCTTC
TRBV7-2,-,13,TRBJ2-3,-,CASSFVALDTQYF,TGTGCCAGCAGCTTCGTGGCCCTAGATACGCAGTATTTT
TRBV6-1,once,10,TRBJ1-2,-,CASSEVGYTF,TGTGCCAGCAGTGAAGTAGGCTACACCTTC